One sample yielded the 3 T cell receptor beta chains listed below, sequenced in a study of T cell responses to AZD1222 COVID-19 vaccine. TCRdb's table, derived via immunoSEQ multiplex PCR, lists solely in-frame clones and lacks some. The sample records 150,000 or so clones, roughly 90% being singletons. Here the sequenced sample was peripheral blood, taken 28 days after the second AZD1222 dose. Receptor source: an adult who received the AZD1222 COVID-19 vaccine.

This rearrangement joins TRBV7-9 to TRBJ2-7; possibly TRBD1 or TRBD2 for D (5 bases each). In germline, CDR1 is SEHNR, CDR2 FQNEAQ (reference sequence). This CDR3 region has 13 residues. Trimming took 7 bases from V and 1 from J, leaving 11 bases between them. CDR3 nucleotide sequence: TGTGCCAGCAAGCTAGAGGGGTCCTACGAGCAGTACTTC. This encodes CASKLEGSYEQYF. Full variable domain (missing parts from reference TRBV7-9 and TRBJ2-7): DTGVSQNPRHKITKRGQNVTFRCDPISEHNRLYWYRQTLGQGPEFLTYFQNEAQLEKSRLLSDRFSAERPKGSFSTLEIQRTEQGDSAMYLCASKLEGSYEQYFGPGTRLTVT.

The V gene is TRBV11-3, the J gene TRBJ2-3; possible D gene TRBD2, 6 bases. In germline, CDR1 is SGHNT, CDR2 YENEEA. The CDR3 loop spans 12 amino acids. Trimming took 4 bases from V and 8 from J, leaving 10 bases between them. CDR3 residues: CASSSRRGTQYF. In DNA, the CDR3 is TGTGCCAGCAGCTCTAGGCGGGGTACGCAGTATTTT.

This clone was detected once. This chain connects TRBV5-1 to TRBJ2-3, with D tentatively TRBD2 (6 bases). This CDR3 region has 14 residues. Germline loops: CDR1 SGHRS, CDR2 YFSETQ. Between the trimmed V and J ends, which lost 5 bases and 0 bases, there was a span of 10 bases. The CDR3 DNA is TGCGCCAGCAGTTCCGGGACTAGCACAGATACGCAGTATTTT. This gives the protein CASSSGTSTDTQYF. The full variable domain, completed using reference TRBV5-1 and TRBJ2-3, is KAGVTQTPRYLIKTRGQQVTLSCSPISGHRSVSWYQQTPGQGLQFLFEYFSETQRNKGNFPGRFSGRQFSNSRSEMNVSTLELGDSALYLCASSSGTSTDTQYFGPGTRLTVL.